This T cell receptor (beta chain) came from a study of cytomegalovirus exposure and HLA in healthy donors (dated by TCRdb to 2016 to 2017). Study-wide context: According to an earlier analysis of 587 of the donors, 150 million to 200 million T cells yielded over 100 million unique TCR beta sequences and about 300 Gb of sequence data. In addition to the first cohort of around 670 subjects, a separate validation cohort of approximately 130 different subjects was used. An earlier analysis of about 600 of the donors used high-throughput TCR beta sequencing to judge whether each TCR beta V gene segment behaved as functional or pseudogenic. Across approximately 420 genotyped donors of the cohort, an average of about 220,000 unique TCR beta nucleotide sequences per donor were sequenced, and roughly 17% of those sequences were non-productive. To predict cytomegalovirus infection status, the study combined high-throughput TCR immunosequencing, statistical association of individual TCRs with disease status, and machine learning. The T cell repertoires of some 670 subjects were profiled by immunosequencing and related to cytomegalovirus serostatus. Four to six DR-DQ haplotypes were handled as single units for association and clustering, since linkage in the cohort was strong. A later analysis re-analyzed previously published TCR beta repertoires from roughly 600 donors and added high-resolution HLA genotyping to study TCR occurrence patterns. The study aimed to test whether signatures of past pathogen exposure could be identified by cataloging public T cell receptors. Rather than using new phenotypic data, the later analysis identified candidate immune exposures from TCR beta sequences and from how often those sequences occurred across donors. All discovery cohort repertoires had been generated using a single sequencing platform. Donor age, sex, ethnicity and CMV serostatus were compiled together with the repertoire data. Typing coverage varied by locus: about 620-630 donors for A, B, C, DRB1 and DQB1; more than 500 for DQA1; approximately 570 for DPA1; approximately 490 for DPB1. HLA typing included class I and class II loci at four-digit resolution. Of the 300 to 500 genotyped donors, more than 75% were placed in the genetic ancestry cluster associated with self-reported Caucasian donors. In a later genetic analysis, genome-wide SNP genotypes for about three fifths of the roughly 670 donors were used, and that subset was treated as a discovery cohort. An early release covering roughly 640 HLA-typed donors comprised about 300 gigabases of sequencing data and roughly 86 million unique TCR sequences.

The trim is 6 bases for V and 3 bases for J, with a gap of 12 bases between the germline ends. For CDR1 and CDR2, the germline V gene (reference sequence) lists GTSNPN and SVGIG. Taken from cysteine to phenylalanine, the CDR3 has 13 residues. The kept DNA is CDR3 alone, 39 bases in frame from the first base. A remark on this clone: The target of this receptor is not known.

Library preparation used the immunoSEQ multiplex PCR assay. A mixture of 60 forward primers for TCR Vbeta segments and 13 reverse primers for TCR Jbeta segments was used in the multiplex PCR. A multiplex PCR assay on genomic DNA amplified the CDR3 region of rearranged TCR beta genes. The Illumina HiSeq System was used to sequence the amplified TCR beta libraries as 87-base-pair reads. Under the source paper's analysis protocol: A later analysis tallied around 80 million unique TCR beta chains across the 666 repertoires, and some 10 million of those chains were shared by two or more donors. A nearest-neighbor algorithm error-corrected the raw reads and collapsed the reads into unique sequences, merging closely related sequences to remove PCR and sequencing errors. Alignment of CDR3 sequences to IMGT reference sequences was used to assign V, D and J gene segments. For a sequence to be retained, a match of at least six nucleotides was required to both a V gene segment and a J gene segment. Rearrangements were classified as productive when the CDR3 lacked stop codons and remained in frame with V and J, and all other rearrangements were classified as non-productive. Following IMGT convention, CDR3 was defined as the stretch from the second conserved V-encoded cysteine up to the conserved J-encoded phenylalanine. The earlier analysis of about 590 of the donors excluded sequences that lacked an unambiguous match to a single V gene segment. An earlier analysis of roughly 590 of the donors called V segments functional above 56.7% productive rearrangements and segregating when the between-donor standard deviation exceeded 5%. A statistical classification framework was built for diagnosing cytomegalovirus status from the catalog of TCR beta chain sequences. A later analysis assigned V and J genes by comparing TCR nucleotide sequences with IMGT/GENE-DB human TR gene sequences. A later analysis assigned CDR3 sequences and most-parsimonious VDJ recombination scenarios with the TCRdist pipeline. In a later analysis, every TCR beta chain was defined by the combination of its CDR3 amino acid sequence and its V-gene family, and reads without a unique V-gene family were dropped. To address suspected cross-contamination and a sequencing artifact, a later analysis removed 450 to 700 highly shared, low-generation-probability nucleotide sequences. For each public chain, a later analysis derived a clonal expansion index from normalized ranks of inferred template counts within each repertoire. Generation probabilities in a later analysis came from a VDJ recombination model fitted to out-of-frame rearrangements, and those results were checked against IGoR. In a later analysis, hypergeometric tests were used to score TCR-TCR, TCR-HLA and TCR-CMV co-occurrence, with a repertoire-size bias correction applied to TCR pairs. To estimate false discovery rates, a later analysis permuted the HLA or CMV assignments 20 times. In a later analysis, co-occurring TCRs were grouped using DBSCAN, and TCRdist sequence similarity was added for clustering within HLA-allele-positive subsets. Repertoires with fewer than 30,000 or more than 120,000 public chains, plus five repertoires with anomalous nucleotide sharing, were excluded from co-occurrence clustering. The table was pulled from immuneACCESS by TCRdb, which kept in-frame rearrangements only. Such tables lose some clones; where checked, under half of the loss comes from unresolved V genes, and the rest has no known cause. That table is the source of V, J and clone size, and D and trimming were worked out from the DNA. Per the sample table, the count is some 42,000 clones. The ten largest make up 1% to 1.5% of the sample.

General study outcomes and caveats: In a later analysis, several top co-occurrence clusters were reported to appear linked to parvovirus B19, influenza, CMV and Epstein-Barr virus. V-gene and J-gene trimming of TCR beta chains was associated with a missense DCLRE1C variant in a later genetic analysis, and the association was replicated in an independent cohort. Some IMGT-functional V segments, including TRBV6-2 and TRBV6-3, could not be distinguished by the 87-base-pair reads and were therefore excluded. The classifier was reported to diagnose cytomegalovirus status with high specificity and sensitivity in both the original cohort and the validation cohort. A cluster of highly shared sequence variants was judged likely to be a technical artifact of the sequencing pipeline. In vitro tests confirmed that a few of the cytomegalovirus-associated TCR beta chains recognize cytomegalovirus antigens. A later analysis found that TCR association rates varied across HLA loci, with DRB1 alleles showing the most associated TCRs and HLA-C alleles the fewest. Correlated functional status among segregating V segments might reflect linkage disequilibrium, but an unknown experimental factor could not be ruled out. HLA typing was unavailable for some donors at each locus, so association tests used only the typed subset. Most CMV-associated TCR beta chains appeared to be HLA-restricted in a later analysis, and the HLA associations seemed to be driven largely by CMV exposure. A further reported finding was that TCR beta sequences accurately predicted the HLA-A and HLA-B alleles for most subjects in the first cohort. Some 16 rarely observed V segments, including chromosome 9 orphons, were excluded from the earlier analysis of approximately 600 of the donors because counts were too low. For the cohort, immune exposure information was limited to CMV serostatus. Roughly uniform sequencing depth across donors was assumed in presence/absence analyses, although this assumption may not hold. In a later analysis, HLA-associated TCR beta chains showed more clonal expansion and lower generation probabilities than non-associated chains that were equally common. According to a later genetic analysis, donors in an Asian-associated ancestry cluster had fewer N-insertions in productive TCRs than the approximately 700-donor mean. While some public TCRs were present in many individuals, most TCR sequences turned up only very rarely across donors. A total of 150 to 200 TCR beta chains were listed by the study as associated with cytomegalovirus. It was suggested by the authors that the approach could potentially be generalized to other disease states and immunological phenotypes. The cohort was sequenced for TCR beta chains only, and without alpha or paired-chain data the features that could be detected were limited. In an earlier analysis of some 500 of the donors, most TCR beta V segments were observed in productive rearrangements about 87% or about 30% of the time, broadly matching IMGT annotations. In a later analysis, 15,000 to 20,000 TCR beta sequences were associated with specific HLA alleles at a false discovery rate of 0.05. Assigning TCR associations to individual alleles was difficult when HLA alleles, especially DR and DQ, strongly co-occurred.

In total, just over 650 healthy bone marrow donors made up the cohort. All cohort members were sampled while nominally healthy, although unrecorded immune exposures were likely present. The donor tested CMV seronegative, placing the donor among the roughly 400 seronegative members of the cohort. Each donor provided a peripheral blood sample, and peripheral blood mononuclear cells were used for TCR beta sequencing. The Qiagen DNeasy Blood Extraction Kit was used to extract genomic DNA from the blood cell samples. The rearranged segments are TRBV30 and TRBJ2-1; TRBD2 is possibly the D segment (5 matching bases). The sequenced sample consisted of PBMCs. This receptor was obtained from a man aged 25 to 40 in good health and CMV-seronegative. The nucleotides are TGTGCCTGCTTAAGCGGAAACTACAATGAGCAGTTCTTC. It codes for CACLSGNYNEQFF.